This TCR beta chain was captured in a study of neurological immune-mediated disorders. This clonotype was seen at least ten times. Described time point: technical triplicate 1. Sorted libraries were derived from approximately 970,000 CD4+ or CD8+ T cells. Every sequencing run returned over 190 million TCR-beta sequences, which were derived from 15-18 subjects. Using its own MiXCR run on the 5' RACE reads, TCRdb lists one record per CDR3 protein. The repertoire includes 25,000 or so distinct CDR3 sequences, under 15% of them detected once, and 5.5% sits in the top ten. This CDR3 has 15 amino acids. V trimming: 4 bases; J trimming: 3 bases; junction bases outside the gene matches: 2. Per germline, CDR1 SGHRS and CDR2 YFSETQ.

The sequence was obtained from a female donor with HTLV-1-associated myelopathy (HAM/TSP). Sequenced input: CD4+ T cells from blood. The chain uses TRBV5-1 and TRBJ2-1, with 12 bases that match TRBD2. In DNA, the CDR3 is TGCGCCAGCAGCGTGACTAGCGGGGGCTACAATGAGCAGTTCTTC. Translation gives CASSVTSGGYNEQFF.